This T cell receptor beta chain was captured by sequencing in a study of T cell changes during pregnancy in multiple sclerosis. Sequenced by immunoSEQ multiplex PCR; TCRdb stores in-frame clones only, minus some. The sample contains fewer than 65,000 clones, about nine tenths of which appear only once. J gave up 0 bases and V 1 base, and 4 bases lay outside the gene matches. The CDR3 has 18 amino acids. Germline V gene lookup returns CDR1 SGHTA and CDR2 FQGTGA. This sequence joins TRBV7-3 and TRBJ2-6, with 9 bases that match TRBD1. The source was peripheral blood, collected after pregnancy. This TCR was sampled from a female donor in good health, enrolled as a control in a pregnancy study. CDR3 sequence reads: CASSLNGQGSSGANVLTF. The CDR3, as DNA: TGTGCCAGCAGCTTAAACGGACAGGGGAGCTCTGGGGCCAACGTCCTGACTTTC.